The 9 T cell receptor beta chains in this list originate from one sample, sequenced in a study of cytotoxic CD8 clonotypes in ibrutinib-treated CLL. Here immunoSEQ multiplex PCR was the method, and the copy in TCRdb shows in-frame clones only, minus some. The repertoire consists of over 75,000 clones, with around 73% occurring once and the leading ten covering 25% to 40%. The sample consisted of PBMCs, taken after 12 months of ibrutinib treatment. Source of these receptors: a human donor with chronic lymphocytic leukemia.

The gene calls are TRBV10-3 and TRBJ1-5; 10 bases agree with TRBD1. The CDR3 is 15 amino acids. Per the germline V gene, CDR1 is ENHRY and CDR2 is SYGVKD. V dropped 5 bases and J dropped 2; count of bases not matched to a gene: 3. CDR3 sequence reads: CAISRTGGGNQPQHF. CDR3 in DNA: TGTGCCATCAGTAGGACAGGGGGAGGCAATCAGCCCCAGCATTTT.

This clone was seen a few times. V usage is TRBV6-1 and J usage is TRBJ1-1, with D possibly being TRBD1 (5 bases). The CDR3 spans 13 residues. The germline gives CDR1 MNHNS, CDR2 SASEGT. V lost 5 bases to trimming and J lost 3 bases, with 10 bases between them. CDR3 protein: CASSSLRDTEAFF. The CDR3 DNA reads TGTGCCAGCAGTAGCCTCAGGGACACTGAAGCTTTCTTT.

J is TRBJ1-2 and V is TRBV5-6; 7 bases agree with TRBD1. This CDR3 spans 17 amino acids. Unmatched junction bases numbered 17, after V lost 3 bases and J lost 6 bases. The V gene's germline CDR1 is SGHDT and CDR2 YYEEEE. For the CDR3, the DNA is TGTGCCAGCAGCTCCCAAAAGACAAACAGGGGATCGGATGGCTACACCTTC. This sequence encodes CASSSQKTNRGSDGYTF.

V gene TRBV7-9 combines with J gene TRBJ1-2; tentative D call: TRBD1 (5 bases). The CDR3 runs 14 residues. Trimming pared 7 bases from V and 3 bases from J, leaving 15 bases between. Per germline, CDR1 SEHNR and CDR2 FQNEAQ (reference sequence). As DNA, the CDR3 is TGTGCCAGCAACTCAGGGTCGGGGGACTATGGCTACACCTTC. Amino acids: CASNSGSGDYGYTF.

V and J are TRBV4-1 and TRBJ1-2; D is possibly TRBD1 (5 bases). Germline V gene lookup returns CDR1 MGHRA and CDR2 YSYEKL. V was clipped by 0 bases and J by 2 bases, with 13 bases between them. This CDR3 contains 16 residues. CDR3: CASSQDWDPVNYGYTF. As DNA, the CDR3 is TGCGCCAGCAGCCAAGATTGGGACCCAGTAAACTATGGCTACACCTTC.

The gene calls are TRBV11-3 and TRBJ2-7, with D possibly TRBD1 on 6 matching bases. V gave up 5 bases and J gave up 2 bases, with 13 bases separating them. CDR3 length: 14 residues. The germline CDR1 and CDR2 sequences are SGHNT and YENEEA. The CDR3 DNA follows: TGTGCCAGCAGCGCCAACAGGGCCCCCTACGAGCAGTACTTC. This translates into CASSANRAPYEQYF.

This clone showed up just a few times. This sequence joins TRBV20-1 and TRBJ1-2, with D perhaps TRBD1 (5 bases). Trimming cost V 6 bases and J 8 bases, with 13 bases left between them. There are 11 residues in the CDR3. Germline assignment: CDR1 DFQATT and CDR2 SNEGSKA (reference sequence). This CDR3 reads CSASTGVGYTF. CDR3 bases: TGCAGTGCGAGTACGGGGGTCGGCTACACCTTC.

The V and J genes are TRBV11-1 and TRBJ1-5; the D is unclear. CDR1 and CDR2 from the germline V gene are SGHAT and FQDESV (reference sequence). Deletions cut 5 bases from V and 3 bases from J, with 8 bases between. This CDR3 is 13 amino acids long. CDR3 nucleotides: TGTGCCAGCAGCGTAAGCGACAATCAGCCCCAGCATTTT. Translating it yields CASSVSDNQPQHF.

This clone has just a few counts. This chain links TRBV30 with TRBJ1-5; D is ambiguous. This CDR3 has 14 residues. The V and J ends lost 1 base and 2 bases respectively, with 9 bases between them. In germline, CDR1 is GTSNPN, CDR2 SVGIG (reference sequence). CDR3 DNA sequence: TGTGCCTGGAGTGGAGGAATTGGCAATCAGCCCCAGCATTTT. Translating it yields CAWSGGIGNQPQHF.